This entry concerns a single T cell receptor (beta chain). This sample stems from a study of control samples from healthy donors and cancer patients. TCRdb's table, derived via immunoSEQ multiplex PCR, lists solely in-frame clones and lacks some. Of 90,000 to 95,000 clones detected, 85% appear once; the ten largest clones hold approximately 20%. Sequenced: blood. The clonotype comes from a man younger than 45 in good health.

CDR3 protein: CASSLGRSQPQHF. The CDR3 DNA reads as TGTGCCAGCAGTTTAGGGCGGTCTCAGCCCCAGCATTTT. The chain has TRBV12-3 or TRBV12-4 and TRBJ1-5; D not certain. Trimming removed 1 base at V and 6 bases at J, with 7 bases between. The CDR3 totals 13 residues.